The next 20 T cell receptor beta chains were all read from a single sample in a study of T cell repertoires in cytomegalovirus infection. TCRdb processed the reads anew with MiXCR; each CDR3 protein has one entry. This sample yields 500,000 to 600,000 distinct CDR3 sequences, of which approximately 15% are seen a single time; 20% to 30% belongs to the top ten. Sequenced input: CD8+ T cells from PBMCs. All receptors come from a human donor in good health (CMV status not recorded). Some clones in this sample may be carry-over from other donors' samples.

This clonotype came up many times. The CDR3 here is CASSSTTGGSTDTQYF. For the CDR3, the DNA is TGTGCCAGCAGCTCGACGACAGGGGGAAGCACAGATACGCAGTATTTT. The V gene is TRBV7-9, the J gene TRBJ2-3, with TRBD1 identical over 9 bases. The J segment lost 0 bases and the V segment lost 4 bases, leaving 5 bases of the junction unmatched. This CDR3 comprises 16 residues. CDR1 is SEHNR, CDR2 FQNEAQ, per germline (reference sequence).

This clonotype appeared a few times. V is TRBV2 and J is TRBJ2-7; possible D gene TRBD1, 6 bases. The V and J ends lost 9 bases and 1 base respectively, with 10 bases between them. This CDR3 comprises 12 residues. The germline V gene has CDR1 SNHLY and CDR2 FYNNEI. In DNA, the CDR3 is TGTGCCAGTGACAGGTCATCCTACGAGCAGTACTTC. Translating it yields CASDRSSYEQYF.

Many counts were recorded for this clonotype. The J gene is TRBJ2-2, the V gene TRBV6-1; D is unresolved. V shed 8 bases and J shed 0 bases, with 16 bases lying between them. The germline V gene encodes CDR1 MNHNS and CDR2 SASEGT. The CDR3 is made up of 16 amino acids. CDR3 amino acids: CASPKSAAANTGELFF. The CDR3 bases are TGTGCCAGCCCGAAATCGGCGGCTGCGAACACCGGGGAGCTGTTTTTT.

This rearrangement joins TRBV5-1 to TRBJ2-7; TRBD1 matches at 8 bases. Germline values: CDR1 SGHRS, CDR2 YFSETQ. The trim removed 6 bases at V and 3 bases at J, leaving 8 bases unmatched. The CDR3 consists of 14 residues. The CDR3 DNA sequence: TGCGCCAGCACCCCGGACAGGGCAGTCTACGAGCAGTACTTC. Translating it yields CASTPDRAVYEQYF. The complete variable domain, with remaining parts taken from reference TRBV5-1 and TRBJ2-7, reads KAGVTQTPRYLIKTRGQQVTLSCSPISGHRSVSWYQQTPGQGLQFLFEYFSETQRNKGNFPGRFSGRQFSNSRSEMNVSTLELGDSALYLCASTPDRAVYEQYFGPGTRLTVT.

CDR3 in DNA: TGCGCCAGCAGCTTAACCAGGGGCTCCACGAACACCGGGGAGCTGTTTTTT. As protein: CASSLTRGSTNTGELFF. V is TRBV5-1 and J is TRBJ2-2; weak D call: TRBD1 (6 bases). V was clipped by 2 bases and J by 0 bases, with 14 bases between them. Per the germline V gene, CDR1 is SGHRS and CDR2 is YFSETQ. The CDR3 extends over 17 amino acids. The variable domain in full, completed from reference TRBV5-1 and TRBJ2-2, reads KAGVTQTPRYLIKTRGQQVTLSCSPISGHRSVSWYQQTPGQGLQFLFEYFSETQRNKGNFPGRFSGRQFSNSRSEMNVSTLELGDSALYLCASSLTRGSTNTGELFFGEGSRLTVL.

A single count supports this clonotype. A much larger clone lies one base from this, so it may be a read error. The chain couples TRBV24-1 to TRBJ2-2; D remains unclear. Germline V gene sequence: CDR1 KGHDR, CDR2 SFDVKD. The CDR3 sequence is 14 residues long. Trimming took 3 bases from V and 5 from J, leaving 9 bases between them. DNA for the CDR3: TGTGCCACCAGTGATAATCTGAAAACCGGGGAGCTGTTTTTT. It translates to CATSDNLKTGELFF.

This clonotype was seen many times. This chain joins TRBV11-1 and TRBJ2-2, with D uncertain. The V gene's germline CDR1 is SGHAT and CDR2 FQDESV (reference sequence). V dropped 3 bases and J dropped 2 bases, with 13 bases sitting between them. The CDR3 runs to 16 residues. The CDR3 DNA reads TGTGCCAGCAGCTTGCTTAATCCATATAACACCGGGGAGCTGTTTTTT. Its protein is CASSLLNPYNTGELFF.

CDR3 DNA: TGTGCCAGCAGTTACGTGGTTAGCGGGGGCCTTCCTTACGAGCAGTACTTC. Translation: CASSYVVSGGLPYEQYF. V usage is TRBV6-5 and J usage is TRBJ2-7; 9 bases are shared with TRBD2. Germline CDR1 MNHEY, CDR2 SVGAGI. V was pared by 2 bases and J by 4 bases, with 12 bases of the junction left unmatched. CDR3 length: 17 amino acids.

This clonotype has a count of ten or more. This rearrangement joins TRBV15 to TRBJ2-3, with TRBD2 matching 12 bases. CDR3 size: 17 residues. Germline V lookup: CDR1 LNHNV, CDR2 YYDKDF (reference sequence). V lost 1 base to trimming and J lost 5 bases; unmatched junction nucleotides: 7. The CDR3 DNA is TGTGCCACCAGCAGAGGAGCTAGCGGGGGGGTGGAAGATACGCAGTATTTT. This encodes CATSRGASGGVEDTQYF.

This clonotype has a count of ten or more. The rearrangement links TRBV12-3 or TRBV12-4 to TRBJ2-5; D possibly corresponds to TRBD2 (5 bases). The V and J ends lost 4 bases and 5 bases respectively, with 11 bases between them. CDR3 size: 13 residues. CDR3 sequence: CASSSPSSETQYF. DNA of the CDR3: TGTGCCAGCAGTTCCCCTAGCTCGGAGACCCAGTACTTC.

A few counts support this clonotype. The rearrangement uses TRBV14 and TRBJ2-7; 9 bases map to TRBD1. J was trimmed by 3 bases and V by 5 bases; bases with no gene match: 5. The CDR3 spans 14 residues. Germline lookup yields CDR1 SGHDN and CDR2 FVKESK. The CDR3 DNA follows: TGTGCCAGCAGCAGGGACAGGGTTATCTACGAGCAGTACTTC. Protein product: CASSRDRVIYEQYF.

This chain uses TRBV6-1 with TRBJ2-2; a weak D match, TRBD1 (6 bases). CDR1 MNHNS and CDR2 SASEGT come from the germline V gene. This CDR3 has 15 amino acids. V gave up 10 bases and J gave up 1 base, with 16 bases separating them. The CDR3 spells CAIIDPQGNTGELFF. The CDR3 nucleotides read TGTGCCATCATTGACCCACAGGGGAACACCGGGGAGCTGTTTTTT.

About this clonotype: A much larger clone lies one base from this, so it may be a read error. Here the CDR3 omits its conserved ending phenylalanine or tryptophan, so a read error is the likely source. This chain uses TRBV11-2 with TRBJ2-4; TRBD1 matches 7 bases. V gave up 1 base and J gave up 8 bases; unmatched junction bases: 5. Germline loops: CDR1 SGHAT, CDR2 FQNNGV. The CDR3 has 14 residues. The CDR3 loop is CASSLATGRYIQYL. DNA for the CDR3: TGTGCCAGCAGCTTAGCGACAGGGAGATACATTCAGTACTTA.

This chain links TRBV30 with TRBJ2-7; 12 nucleotides match TRBD2. The CDR3 runs to 14 residues. Germline V gene sequence: CDR1 GTSNPN, CDR2 SVGIG (reference sequence). V lost 4 bases, J lost 6 bases, and 7 bases stayed unmatched. The CDR3 is CAWTLGTSGSEQYF. DNA of the CDR3: TGTGCCTGGACTCTGGGGACTAGCGGGTCCGAGCAGTACTTC.

The CDR3 DNA sequence: TGTGCCAGCAGCTTGTGGGGTTCCAATCAGCCCCAGCATTTT. This sequence encodes CASSLWGSNQPQHF. This chain uses TRBV5-4 with TRBJ1-5; the D is unclear. V lost 1 base and J lost 3, with 8 bases in between. The CDR3 runs to 14 residues. CDR1 SGHNT and CDR2 YYREEE come from the germline V gene (reference sequence).

The V gene is TRBV12-3 or TRBV12-4, the J gene TRBJ1-4; D is unclear. The V and J ends lost 6 bases and 0 bases respectively, with 8 bases between them. CDR3 length: 14 amino acids. In DNA, the CDR3 is TGTGCCAGCAGAAATCCAGCAACTAATGAAAAACTGTTTTTT. Encoded protein: CASRNPATNEKLFF.

This clonotype has just a few counts. The chain uses TRBV19 and TRBJ2-1; 12 bases line up with TRBD2. This CDR3 is built from 19 residues. V lost 3 bases, J lost 9 bases, and 18 bases stayed unmatched. The germline V gene encodes CDR1 LNHDA and CDR2 SQIVND (reference sequence). This CDR3 reads CASSIWGLAGGPSPSEQFF. The CDR3 region has the DNA TGTGCCAGTAGTATTTGGGGGCTAGCGGGAGGGCCTTCTCCCAGTGAGCAGTTCTTC. The entire variable domain, with the rest obtained from reference TRBV19 and TRBJ2-1, is as follows: DGGITQSPKYLFRKEGQNVTLSCEQNLNHDAMYWYRQDPGQGLRLIYYSQIVNDFQKGDIAEGYSVSREKKESFPLTVTSAQKNPTAFYLCASSIWGLAGGPSPSEQFFGPGTRLTVL.

The chain employs TRBV6-6 and TRBJ1-6; the D is unclear. The CDR3 runs to 15 residues. The V gene's germline CDR1 is MNHNY and CDR2 SVGAGI (reference sequence). Trimming cost V 6 bases and J 9 bases, with 18 bases left between them. The CDR3 loop reads CASRDPGITGSPLHF. CDR3 bases: TGTGCCAGCAGAGACCCCGGGATTACGGGTTCACCCCTCCACTTT.

This clonotype has at least ten counts. The chain combines TRBV11-2 with TRBJ2-5; tentatively, D is TRBD2 (5 bases). Germline V lookup: CDR1 SGHAT, CDR2 FQNNGV. With 3 bases removed from V and 4 bases from J, the gap between germline ends came to 9 bases. The CDR3 is 13 amino acids. The CDR3 region is CASSLEGRETQYF. The CDR3 DNA sequence: TGTGCCAGCAGCTTGGAAGGGAGAGAGACCCAGTACTTC.

For this clonotype: Because the CDR3 is missing its conserved closing phenylalanine or tryptophan, this is likely a read error. This chain links TRBV7-6 with TRBJ2-1, with TRBD2 matching 8 bases. The length of the CDR3 is 19 residues. In germline, CDR1 is SGHVS, CDR2 FNYEAQ. Trimming at V came to 0 bases and at J to 2 bases, leaving 12 bases not matched to a gene. In DNA form, the CDR3 reads TGTGCCAGCAGCTTAGCCGAAAGACCCAGCGGGGGACCCTACAATGAGCAGTTCTTA. This codes for CASSLAERPSGGPYNEQFL.